The sequence of this TCR beta chain was determined in a study of T cell responses to AZD1222 COVID-19 vaccine (dated by TCRdb to the early 2020s). Looking at the study overall: AZD1222 recipients given second doses at about 4 weeks or at about 12 weeks were pooled, since spike-specific TCR depth and breadth were not found to differ between the two schedules. A total of 233 trial participants underwent TCR sequencing, of whom nearly 210 had received two doses of AZD1222 and about 25 had received two doses of the MenACWY control vaccine. Trial participants were enrolled by age into 18-55, 56-69 and 70-plus year subgroups, with around 150, 28 and 57 TCR-sequenced participants respectively.

Interpreted using the paper, the time point label stands for: baseline before first vaccination. Vaccinee samples were obtained from the UK trials COV001 and COV002, which included a single-blind randomized controlled phase 2/3 trial of AZD1222 (ChAdOx1 nCoV-19) in healthy adults. Trial participant PBMC samples were collected at day 0 and day 28 after the second dose for TCRbeta chain sequencing. The germline ends are 12 bases apart after V is trimmed by 2 bases and J by 8 bases. From cysteine to phenylalanine, the CDR3 is 13 amino acids long. CDR3 DNA is the only sequence kept; it has 39 bases, read in frame from the first base. In the germline V gene (reference sequence), CDR1 corresponds to LGHDT and CDR2 to YNNKEL. Here is what the overall study found, with its caveats: Nearly half of unique spike-specific TCRs reportedly recognized epitopes outside regions mutated in the B.1.351 and B.1.1.7 variants. Most participants were white British and females outnumbered males, and the authors suggested that clonal diversity may have been underestimated. Because no day 14 peak-response samples were available, repertoires were characterized only after the peak T cell response. In the small 56-69-year group, the increase in depth fell short of significance, most likely because of low power. The whole spike protein was spanned by vaccine-associated CD4 TCRs, and dominant responses were seen in regions 160-218 and 743-854. Only five to seven AZD1222 recipients were SARS-CoV-2 seropositive at baseline, limiting conclusions about previously exposed vaccinees. After two AZD1222 doses, spike-specific TCR breadth and depth were significantly higher than at day 0 and than in MenACWY recipients.

The CDR3 regions of human TCRbeta chains were analyzed by immunosequencing. In the authors' own workflow: TCRs in the repertoires were matched against a reference library of SARS-CoV-2-specific TCRs that had been generated with the MIRA antigen-specificity platform. Breadth meant the fraction of unique TCRs that were SARS-CoV-2-associated, whereas depth meant the fraction of total T cells that were SARS-CoV-2-associated. Using the MIRA data, each spike-specific TCR was assigned both to the spike region to which the TCR was reactive and to a CD4 or CD8 class. Log10-transformed breadth and depth values were compared by one-way ANOVA with Sidak's multiple comparisons tests. TCRdb re-hosts the immuneACCESS table, in-frame sequences only. Its copies lack some clones; in the studies checked, an unresolved V gene accounts for under half of them, and the cause for the rest is not known. V and J calls and clone size follow that table, whereas D and trimming were derived from the DNA. Within this sample are about 96,000 clones, with about 88% of them counted one time only. The ten largest clones capture 1.6% of the sample.

Note on this clone: The antigen it binds to is not known. Base qualities are not provided; no much larger clone lies one nucleotide away.

This receptor chain uses TRBV3-1 (or the pseudogene TRBV3-2) and TRBJ1-2, with a weak D call of TRBD1 (5 bases match). The TCR originated in an adult in good health. The specimen comprised peripheral blood, sampled on day 0 of AZD1222 vaccination. CDR3 region: CASSQQGSFGYTF. The nucleotides are TGTGCCAGCAGCCAACAGGGTTCGTTCGGCTACACCTTC.